Following are 20 T cell receptor beta chains from one sample sequenced in a study of blood T cell repertoires in COVID-19. The data were produced by immunoSEQ multiplex PCR, yet TCRdb's version contains in-frame clones alone and is incomplete. Of 230,000 or so clones listed, around 85% were seen once; the top ten hold around 5.1%. Sequencing was performed on peripheral blood. The source of these receptors is a human donor in a cohort sampled during active COVID-19.

The genes are TRBV27 and TRBJ1-4, with D maybe TRBD1 (5 bases). This CDR3 spans 15 amino acids. Germline V gene data show CDR1 as MNHEY and CDR2 as SMNVEV (reference sequence). V was cut by 2 bases and J by 7 bases, with 14 bases left in between. DNA for the CDR3: TGTGCCAGCAGTTTAGGACACCGTGTGGGTGAAAAACTGTTTTTT. It yields the protein CASSLGHRVGEKLFF.

This clone showed up just once. This sequence joins TRBV5-6 and TRBJ1-1; the D gene is possibly TRBD1 (6 bases). There are 15 residues in the CDR3. Germline CDR1 reads SGHDT; CDR2 reads YYEEEE. V shed 5 bases and J shed 1 base, with 15 bases lying between them. The CDR3 loop reads CASSLGQITNTEAFF. The CDR3 DNA reads as TGTGCCAGCAGTTTAGGACAGATAACGAACACTGAAGCTTTCTTT.

The chain has TRBV3-1 (or the pseudogene TRBV3-2) and TRBJ2-7, with D possibly matching TRBD2 (7 bases). Trimming pared 0 bases from V and 7 bases from J, leaving 22 bases between. Per germline, CDR1 LGHDT and CDR2 YNNKEL (reference sequence). This CDR3 is built from 17 residues. The CDR3 DNA reads as TGTGCCAGCAGCCAAGAGTTAAGGACAGCGGGAAGTAAAGAGCAGTACTTC. Protein product: CASSQELRTAGSKEQYF.

The V gene is TRBV11-2, the J gene TRBJ1-2; D uncertain. CDR1 and CDR2 (germline): SGHAT, FQNNGV. The V gene lost 5 bases and the J gene lost 4 bases, with 11 bases spanning the gap. There are 13 residues in the CDR3. Here the CDR3 DNA reads TGTGCCAGCAGCCCCTCCCCGTCCTATGGCTACACCTTC. Protein: CASSPSPSYGYTF.

The table lists this clone with a few counts. This rearrangement joins TRBV11-2 to TRBJ1-5; TRBD1 agrees at 8 bases. Trimming cost V 6 bases and J 4 bases; bases outside gene matches: 2. Germline V gives CDR1 SGHAT, CDR2 FQNNGV. CDR3 length: 13 amino acids. The DNA of the CDR3 is TGTGCCAGCAGTAGGGACAGGAATCAGCCCCAGCATTTT. It translates to CASSRDRNQPQHF.

This clone was observed at least ten times. The V gene is TRBV27, the J gene TRBJ2-3; 7 positions match TRBD2. CDR3 length equals 14 residues. Germline V gives CDR1 MNHEY, CDR2 SMNVEV (reference sequence). Trimming cost V 4 bases and J 5 bases; bases outside gene matches: 6. The CDR3 bases are TGTGCCAGCAGTTCCCGGACTAGTGAAGATACGCAGTATTTT. Translating it yields CASSSRTSEDTQYF.

The chain uses TRBV5-1 and TRBJ2-7, with 7 bases matching TRBD1. From germline, CDR1 is SGHRS and CDR2 YFSETQ. Trimming at V came to 1 base and at J to 6 bases, leaving 7 bases not matched to a gene. CDR3 length: 14 residues. The CDR3 DNA reads TGCGCCAGCAGCTTGACAGGGGCTCAAGCCGAGCAGTACTTC. Its protein product is CASSLTGAQAEQYF.

The count of this clone is one. The V gene is TRBV9, the J gene TRBJ1-4; 8 nucleotides agree with TRBD1. The CDR3 loop spans 19 amino acids. Germline CDR1 reads SGDLS; CDR2 reads YYNGEE. V lost 2 bases and J lost 0; bases outside the gene matches: 12. The CDR3 protein is CASSVSRDRPIATNEKLFF. CDR3 in DNA: TGTGCCAGCAGCGTTTCCCGGGACAGGCCCATCGCAACTAATGAAAAACTGTTTTTT.

The chain couples TRBV6-5 to TRBJ2-4; 9 nucleotides align to TRBD2. Germline CDR1 MNHEY, CDR2 SVGAGI. V shed 0 bases and J 7 bases; nucleotides not matched to a gene: 4. This CDR3 comprises 15 residues. CDR3 sequence (DNA): TGTGCCAGCAGTTACTCAGGCGGGAGGGTGAACATTCAGTACTTC. Its translation: CASSYSGGRVNIQYF.

This chain connects TRBV29-1 to TRBJ2-3; perhaps TRBD1 as D (6 bases). This CDR3 region has 15 residues. V was trimmed by 6 bases and J by 1 base, leaving 17 bases between them. The germline gives CDR1 SQVTM, CDR2 ANQGSEA. The CDR3 loop reads CSVTPPDSRTDTQYF. As DNA, the CDR3 is TGCAGCGTAACGCCCCCGGACAGCCGCACAGATACGCAGTATTTT.

The chain links TRBV7-2 to TRBJ1-1; a possible D gene is TRBD1 (6 bases). The CDR3 length is 15 residues. Germline CDR1 and CDR2: SGHTA and FQGNSA. The ends were cut back, 2 bases at V and 2 bases at J, with 12 bases in the middle. The DNA for the CDR3 is TGTGCCAGCAGCTTATTAGGACAGTCCAACACTGAAGCTTTCTTT. Translating it yields CASSLLGQSNTEAFF.

The chain employs TRBV7-6 and TRBJ1-3; 8 bases are a match to TRBD1. The germline V gene encodes CDR1 SGHVS and CDR2 FNYEAQ. The V and J ends lost 1 base and 4 bases, in that order; junction bases with no gene match: 6. The CDR3 is 16 amino acids. CDR3 sequence: CASSLGQGARGNTIYF. As DNA, the CDR3 is TGTGCCAGCAGCTTAGGGCAGGGGGCGCGCGGAAACACCATATATTTT.

J is TRBJ1-4 and V is TRBV5-1, with 7 bases identical to TRBD1. The germline CDR1 and CDR2 sequences are SGHRS and YFSETQ. With V trimmed by 0 bases and J by 3 bases, 8 bases remained unmatched. The CDR3 has 17 amino acids. The CDR3 here is CASSLGGGSKANEKLFF. In nucleotides, the CDR3 is TGCGCCAGCAGCTTGGGAGGGGGCTCTAAAGCTAATGAAAAACTGTTTTTT.

The chain links TRBV7-2 to TRBJ1-4; D not certain. This CDR3 is 15 amino acids long. V was clipped by 6 bases and J by 0 bases, with 11 bases between them. The V gene's germline CDR1 is SGHTA and CDR2 FQGNSA. The CDR3 loop is CASRPAGSTNEKLFF. The CDR3 coding sequence is TGTGCCAGCAGACCAGCGGGATCAACTAATGAAAAACTGTTTTTT.

The genes are TRBV6-6 and TRBJ1-4; 7 bases are shared with TRBD1. With V trimmed by 6 bases and J by 0 bases, 7 bases remained unmatched. Germline CDR1 reads MNHNY; CDR2 reads SVGAGI (reference sequence). CDR3 length equals 16 residues. For the CDR3, the DNA is TGTGCCAGCAGGGGGAACAGGGGAACAACTAATGAAAAACTGTTTTTT. Translating gives CASRGNRGTTNEKLFF.

This clone was observed once. The J gene is TRBJ2-5, the V gene TRBV5-1; TRBD2 agrees at 13 bases. Germline assignment: CDR1 SGHRS and CDR2 YFSETQ. This CDR3 has 16 amino acids. V trimming: 4 bases; J trimming: 5 bases; junction bases outside the gene matches: 8. The DNA of the CDR3 is TGCGCCAGCAGCCCGGGACTAGCGGGGCCTTGGGAGACCCAGTACTTC. Amino acid sequence: CASSPGLAGPWETQYF.

J is TRBJ2-1 and V is TRBV18, with TRBD1 matching 7 bases. The V segment lost 6 bases and the J segment 7 bases; nucleotides outside the gene matches: 3. From germline, CDR1 is KGHSH and CDR2 LQKENI. The CDR3 is 12 residues long. The CDR3 loop is CASSPTGNEQFF. CDR3 coding DNA: TGTGCCAGCTCTCCGACAGGGAATGAGCAGTTCTTC.

This chain connects TRBV5-6 to TRBJ1-2; TRBD1 matches 10 bases. Per germline, CDR1 SGHDT and CDR2 YYEEEE. The ends lost 4 bases at V and 4 bases at J; junction bases unmatched: 4. This CDR3 contains 14 residues. The CDR3 DNA reads TGTGCCAGCAGCCTGGACAGGGGGGCCTATGGCTACACCTTC. Encoded protein: CASSLDRGAYGYTF.

The chain joins TRBV5-6 to TRBJ2-3, with 10 bases fitting TRBD2. V was pared by 4 bases and J by 1 base, with 3 bases of the junction left unmatched. CDR1 is SGHDT, CDR2 YYEEEE, per germline. This CDR3 is 15 amino acids long. The CDR3, as DNA: TGTGCCAGCAGCACCCTAGCGGGGGGCACAGATACGCAGTATTTT. This translates into CASSTLAGGTDTQYF.

V usage is TRBV6-5 and J usage is TRBJ2-5; D possibly corresponds to TRBD2 (5 bases). Germline V gene lookup returns CDR1 MNHEY and CDR2 SVGAGI. This CDR3 has 11 residues. The germline V and J ends were trimmed by 10 bases and 5 bases, with 11 bases remaining between them. The CDR3 loop reads CATAGGETQYF. The CDR3 region has the DNA TGTGCCACGGCAGGCGGGGAGACCCAGTACTTC.